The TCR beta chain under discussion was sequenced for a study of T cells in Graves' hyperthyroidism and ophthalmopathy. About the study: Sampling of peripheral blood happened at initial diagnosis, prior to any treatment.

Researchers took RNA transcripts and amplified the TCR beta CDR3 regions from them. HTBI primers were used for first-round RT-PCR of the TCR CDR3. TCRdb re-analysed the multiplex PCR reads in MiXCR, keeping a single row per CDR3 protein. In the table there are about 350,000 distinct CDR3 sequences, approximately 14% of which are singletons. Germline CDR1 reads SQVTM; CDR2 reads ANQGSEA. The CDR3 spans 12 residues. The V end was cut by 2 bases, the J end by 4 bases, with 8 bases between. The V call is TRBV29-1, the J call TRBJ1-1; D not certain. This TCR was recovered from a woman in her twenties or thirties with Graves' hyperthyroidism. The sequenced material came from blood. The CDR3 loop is CSVEWATTEAFF. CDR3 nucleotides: TGCAGCGTTGAATGGGCAACCACTGAAGCTTTCTTT.